This is a list of T cell receptor beta chains from one sample in a study of T cell responses to AZD1222 COVID-19 vaccine. Clones were read by immunoSEQ multiplex PCR, and TCRdb kept only the in-frame ones, dropping some. This table holds over 85,000 clones, less than 95% found once. The specimen was peripheral blood, collected on day 0 of AZD1222 vaccination. Receptors were obtained from an adult in good health. CDR3s include the opening cysteine and the closing phenylalanine or tryptophan. The D gene is left open where the match is weak. The listing skips clone size in some rows; elsewhere it reads once, few, many or a size class.

len: 15
d_gene: -
j_gene: TRBJ1-5
v_gene: TRBV2
abundance: -
CDR3aa: CASSWGRDSNQPQHF
CDR3nt: TGTGCCAGCAGCTGGGGCCGGGATAGCAATCAGCCCCAGCATTTT

len: 12
d_gene: -
j_gene: TRBJ1-1
v_gene: TRBV28
abundance: -
CDR3aa: CASSLSVGGAFF
CDR3nt: TGTGCCAGCAGTTTATCTGTGGGTGGAGCTTTCTTT

len: 12
d_gene: -
j_gene: TRBJ2-1
v_gene: TRBV10-2
abundance: -
CDR3aa: CASSELYNEQFF
CDR3nt: TGCGCCAGCAGTGAGTTGTACAATGAGCAGTTCTTC

len: 13
d_gene: -
j_gene: TRBJ1-1
v_gene: TRBV6-6
abundance: -
CDR3aa: CASLGHDAWEAFF
CDR3nt: TGTGCCAGCTTGGGACACGATGCCTGGGAAGCTTTCTTT

len: 14
d_gene: -
j_gene: TRBJ2-3
v_gene: TRBV27
abundance: once
CDR3aa: CASSLSRYTDTQYF
CDR3nt: TGTGCCAGCAGTTTATCCAGGTACACAGATACGCAGTATTTT

len: 13
d_gene: TRBD1
j_gene: TRBJ1-1
v_gene: TRBV12-3/TRBV12-4
abundance: -
CDR3aa: CASRQGSLLSAFF
CDR3nt: TGTGCCAGCAGACAGGGGTCACTTTTGTCTGCTTTCTTT

len: 16
d_gene: -
j_gene: TRBJ1-1
v_gene: TRBV15
abundance: -
CDR3aa: CATSRDGGRFHTEAFF
CDR3nt: TGTGCCACCAGCAGAGATGGGGGGCGTTTCCACACTGAAGCTTTCTTT

len: 14
d_gene: -
j_gene: TRBJ1-2
v_gene: TRBV5-4
abundance: -
CDR3aa: CASSLGGLGDGYTF
CDR3nt: TGTGCCAGCAGCTTGGGGGGCCTGGGGGATGGCTACACCTTC

len: 14
d_gene: -
j_gene: TRBJ1-3
v_gene: TRBV28
abundance: -
CDR3aa: CASSLRGSGNTIYF
CDR3nt: TGTGCCAGCAGTTTAAGAGGATCTGGAAACACCATATATTTT

len: 15
d_gene: -
j_gene: TRBJ2-1
v_gene: TRBV28
abundance: -
CDR3aa: CASHRGTGKVNEQFF
CDR3nt: TGTGCCAGCCATCGGGGAACAGGGAAGGTCAATGAGCAGTTCTTC

len: 15
d_gene: TRBD1
j_gene: TRBJ1-1
v_gene: TRBV18
abundance: -
CDR3aa: CASSPNRGRNTEAFF
CDR3nt: TGTGCCAGCTCACCGAACAGGGGGCGGAACACTGAAGCTTTCTTT

len: 15
d_gene: -
j_gene: TRBJ1-3
v_gene: TRBV10-3
abundance: -
CDR3aa: CAISEEGVNGNTIYF
CDR3nt: TGTGCCATCAGTGAGGAGGGAGTTAATGGAAACACCATATATTTT

len: 15
d_gene: TRBD1
j_gene: TRBJ1-2
v_gene: TRBV11-2
abundance: -
CDR3aa: CASSLETRDRGTYTF
CDR3nt: TGTGCCAGCAGCTTAGAAACTCGGGACAGGGGGACGTACACCTTC

len: 12
d_gene: -
j_gene: TRBJ2-3
v_gene: TRBV25-1
abundance: -
CDR3aa: CASSPQRDTQYF
CDR3nt: TGTGCCAGCAGCCCACAGCGGGATACGCAGTATTTT

len: 15
d_gene: -
j_gene: TRBJ2-1
v_gene: TRBV28
abundance: -
CDR3aa: CASSLRTSSYNEQFF
CDR3nt: TGTGCCAGCAGTTTAAGGACGAGCTCCTACAATGAGCAGTTCTTC

len: 15
d_gene: -
j_gene: TRBJ1-2
v_gene: TRBV5-6
abundance: once
CDR3aa: CASSPNRVANYGYTF
CDR3nt: TGTGCCAGCAGCCCTAACAGGGTGGCGAACTATGGCTACACCTTC

len: 12
d_gene: TRBD1
j_gene: TRBJ2-2
v_gene: TRBV29-1
abundance: once
CDR3aa: CSVGTGPGELFF
CDR3nt: TGCAGCGTTGGGACAGGTCCCGGGGAGCTGTTTTTT

len: 13
d_gene: -
j_gene: TRBJ1-5
v_gene: TRBV14
abundance: -
CDR3aa: CAFQGGGDQPQHF
CDR3nt: TGTGCCTTCCAGGGAGGGGGAGATCAGCCCCAGCATTTT

len: 15
d_gene: TRBD1
j_gene: TRBJ1-2
v_gene: TRBV2
abundance: -
CDR3aa: CASSENRGARYGYTF
CDR3nt: TGTGCCAGCAGTGAAAACAGGGGCGCGAGATATGGCTACACCTTC

len: 15
d_gene: -
j_gene: TRBJ1-3
v_gene: TRBV19
abundance: -
CDR3aa: CASSISGFSGNTIYF
CDR3nt: TGTGCCAGTAGTATCTCAGGATTCTCTGGAAACACCATATATTTT

len: 13
d_gene: -
j_gene: TRBJ2-6
v_gene: TRBV12-3/TRBV12-4
abundance: once
CDR3aa: CASSSSGANVLTF
CDR3nt: TGTGCCAGCAGCTCCTCTGGGGCCAACGTCCTGACTTTC

len: 15
d_gene: -
j_gene: TRBJ1-5
v_gene: TRBV4-1
abundance: -
CDR3aa: CASSLLGGDNQPQHF
CDR3nt: TGCGCCAGCAGCCTCCTGGGGGGGGACAATCAGCCCCAGCATTTT

len: 15
d_gene: TRBD1
j_gene: TRBJ2-5
v_gene: TRBV7-6
abundance: -
CDR3aa: CASRSGTGGSVTQYF
CDR3nt: TGTGCCAGCAGATCCGGGACAGGGGGCTCGGTGACCCAGTACTTC

len: 19
d_gene: TRBD1
j_gene: TRBJ1-6
v_gene: TRBV27
abundance: -
CDR3aa: CASSFLGATGGYGNSPLHF
CDR3nt: TGTGCCAGCAGTTTCTTGGGGGCGACAGGGGGCTATGGTAATTCACCCCTCCACTTT

len: 14
d_gene: -
j_gene: TRBJ1-1
v_gene: TRBV6-4
abundance: -
CDR3aa: CASRVWVPNTEAFF
CDR3nt: TGTGCCAGCAGAGTCTGGGTACCGAACACTGAAGCTTTCTTT

len: 14
d_gene: -
j_gene: TRBJ1-1
v_gene: TRBV18
abundance: -
CDR3aa: CASSAGGSNTEAFF
CDR3nt: TGTGCCAGCTCAGCTGGGGGGTCGAACACTGAAGCTTTCTTT

len: 14
d_gene: -
j_gene: TRBJ2-7
v_gene: TRBV11-3
abundance: -
CDR3aa: CASSRSHLGYEQYF
CDR3nt: TGTGCCAGCAGCAGGAGCCACCTGGGCTACGAGCAGTACTTC

len: 16
d_gene: TRBD2
j_gene: TRBJ2-5
v_gene: TRBV3-1/TRBV3-2
abundance: -
CDR3aa: CASRDSGGPYQETQYF
CDR3nt: TGTGCCAGCAGGGACAGCGGGGGACCCTACCAAGAGACCCAGTACTTC

len: 17
d_gene: TRBD1
j_gene: TRBJ2-2
v_gene: TRBV9
abundance: -
CDR3aa: CASSETETGVGTGELFF
CDR3nt: TGTGCCAGCAGCGAAACCGAGACAGGGGTGGGCACCGGGGAGCTGTTTTTT

len: 14
d_gene: TRBD1
j_gene: TRBJ1-2
v_gene: TRBV19
abundance: -
CDR3aa: CASRTGQGAGGYTF
CDR3nt: TGTGCCAGTAGGACGGGACAGGGGGCTGGTGGCTACACCTTC

len: 17
d_gene: TRBD2
j_gene: TRBJ2-1
v_gene: TRBV6-1
abundance: -
CDR3aa: CASSVFSGGSPYNEQFF
CDR3nt: TGTGCCAGCAGTGTGTTTAGCGGGGGATCCCCATACAATGAGCAGTTCTTC

len: 14
d_gene: -
j_gene: TRBJ2-7
v_gene: TRBV19
abundance: -
CDR3aa: CASSITGEAYEQYF
CDR3nt: TGTGCCAGTAGTATCACAGGGGAGGCTTACGAGCAGTACTTC

len: 14
d_gene: TRBD1
j_gene: TRBJ2-7
v_gene: TRBV5-1
abundance: -
CDR3aa: CASSFTGGSYEQYF
CDR3nt: TGCGCCAGCAGCTTTACAGGGGGTTCCTACGAGCAGTACTTC

len: 13
d_gene: -
j_gene: TRBJ1-2
v_gene: TRBV12-3/TRBV12-4
abundance: -
CDR3aa: CASSSGTYHGYTF
CDR3nt: TGTGCCAGCAGTTCAGGGACATATCATGGCTACACCTTC

len: 11
d_gene: TRBD1
j_gene: TRBJ1-1
v_gene: TRBV20-1
abundance: -
CDR3aa: CSAPTGIEAFF
CDR3nt: TGCAGTGCACCGACAGGGATTGAAGCTTTCTTT

len: 13
d_gene: -
j_gene: TRBJ2-3
v_gene: TRBV7-3
abundance: -
CDR3aa: CASSLDNTDTQYF
CDR3nt: TGTGCCAGCAGCTTAGACAACACAGATACGCAGTATTTT

len: 16
d_gene: -
j_gene: TRBJ1-5
v_gene: TRBV4-2
abundance: -
CDR3aa: CASSQDFGQANQPQHF
CDR3nt: TGTGCCAGCAGCCAAGATTTTGGCCAGGCCAATCAGCCCCAGCATTTT

len: 13
d_gene: -
j_gene: TRBJ2-5
v_gene: TRBV5-8
abundance: -
CDR3aa: CASSYGVQETQYF
CDR3nt: TGTGCCAGCAGCTACGGGGTCCAAGAGACCCAGTACTTC

len: 13
d_gene: -
j_gene: TRBJ1-2
v_gene: TRBV7-9
abundance: -
CDR3aa: CASSPPGGYGYTF
CDR3nt: TGTGCCAGCAGCCCCCCCGGGGGCTATGGCTACACCTTC

len: 11
d_gene: -
j_gene: TRBJ1-1
v_gene: TRBV7-9
abundance: once
CDR3aa: CASREVAEAFF
CDR3nt: TGTGCCAGCAGGGAGGTGGCTGAAGCTTTCTTT

len: 12
d_gene: -
j_gene: TRBJ1-1
v_gene: TRBV6-2/TRBV6-3
abundance: -
CDR3aa: CASSWAAARAFF
CDR3nt: TGTGCCAGCAGTTGGGCGGCGGCAAGGGCTTTCTTT

len: 15
d_gene: -
j_gene: TRBJ2-1
v_gene: TRBV11-2
abundance: -
CDR3aa: CASSLERRAYNEQFF
CDR3nt: TGTGCCAGCAGCTTAGAACGCAGGGCCTACAATGAGCAGTTCTTC

len: 13
d_gene: -
j_gene: TRBJ1-1
v_gene: TRBV6-6
abundance: once
CDR3aa: CASSGQKNTEAFF
CDR3nt: TGTGCCAGCAGCGGACAGAAGAACACTGAAGCTTTCTTT

len: 16
d_gene: -
j_gene: TRBJ1-3
v_gene: TRBV28
abundance: -
CDR3aa: CASSLPSSRSGNTIYF
CDR3nt: TGTGCCAGCAGTTTACCTTCCTCCAGGTCTGGAAACACCATATATTTT

len: 15
d_gene: -
j_gene: TRBJ1-1
v_gene: TRBV19
abundance: -
CDR3aa: CASSIDILGNTEAFF
CDR3nt: TGTGCCAGTAGTATAGACATATTAGGGAACACTGAAGCTTTCTTT

len: 19
d_gene: TRBD1
j_gene: TRBJ1-1
v_gene: TRBV7-9
abundance: -
CDR3aa: CASSSAGVGTGGVGTEAFF
CDR3nt: TGTGCCAGCAGCTCGGCCGGAGTAGGGACAGGGGGCGTTGGGACTGAAGCTTTCTTT

len: 14
d_gene: -
j_gene: TRBJ2-7
v_gene: TRBV27
abundance: -
CDR3aa: CASSLLGSLYEQYF
CDR3nt: TGTGCCAGCAGTTTACTCGGCAGCCTCTACGAGCAGTACTTC

len: 14
d_gene: -
j_gene: TRBJ2-7
v_gene: TRBV6-5
abundance: -
CDR3aa: CASRTDRGRYEQYF
CDR3nt: TGTGCCAGCAGAACCGACAGAGGGCGGTACGAGCAGTACTTC

len: 14
d_gene: -
j_gene: TRBJ1-1
v_gene: TRBV27
abundance: -
CDR3aa: CASSFWETRTEAFF
CDR3nt: TGTGCCAGCAGTTTTTGGGAGACAAGGACTGAAGCTTTCTTT

len: 16
d_gene: TRBD1
j_gene: TRBJ2-3
v_gene: TRBV5-1
abundance: -
CDR3aa: CASSLAGQGATDTQYF
CDR3nt: TGCGCCAGCAGCTTGGCCGGACAGGGGGCAACGGATACGCAGTATTTT

len: 15
d_gene: -
j_gene: TRBJ2-7
v_gene: TRBV5-6
abundance: -
CDR3aa: CASTLGQARPGEQYF
CDR3nt: TGTGCCAGCACCCTGGGGCAGGCCAGGCCAGGCGAGCAGTACTTC

len: 12
d_gene: -
j_gene: TRBJ1-1
v_gene: TRBV2
abundance: -
CDR3aa: CASSAGWSEAFF
CDR3nt: TGTGCCAGCAGTGCCGGTTGGTCTGAAGCTTTCTTT

len: 19
d_gene: TRBD1
j_gene: TRBJ1-6
v_gene: TRBV7-2
abundance: -
CDR3aa: CASSLRLETGSTYNSPLHF
CDR3nt: TGTGCCAGCAGCTTACGCCTCGAGACAGGGAGTACCTATAATTCACCCCTCCACTTT

len: 16
d_gene: -
j_gene: TRBJ2-7
v_gene: TRBV6-5
abundance: -
CDR3aa: CASSYSPQGILSEQYF
CDR3nt: TGTGCCAGCAGTTACTCGCCCCAGGGCATTTTATCCGAGCAGTACTTC